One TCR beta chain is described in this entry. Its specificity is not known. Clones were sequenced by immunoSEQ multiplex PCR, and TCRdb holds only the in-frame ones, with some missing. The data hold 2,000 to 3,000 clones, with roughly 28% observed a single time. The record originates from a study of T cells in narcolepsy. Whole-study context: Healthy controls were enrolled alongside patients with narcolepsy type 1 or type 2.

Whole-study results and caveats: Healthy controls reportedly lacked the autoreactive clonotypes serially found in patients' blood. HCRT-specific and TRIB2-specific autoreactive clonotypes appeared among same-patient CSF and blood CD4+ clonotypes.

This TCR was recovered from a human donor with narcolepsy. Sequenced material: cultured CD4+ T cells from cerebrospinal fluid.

The chain's CDR3 is CASSRLSGQYGYTF. Written as DNA, the CDR3 is TGTGCCAGCAGTCGACTCAGCGGACAATATGGCTACACCTTC. This sequence joins TRBV6-1 and TRBJ1-2, with D perhaps TRBD1 (5 bases). The ends were cut back, 5 bases at V and 5 bases at J, with 15 bases in the middle. The CDR3 runs to 14 residues. Per the germline V gene, CDR1 is MNHNS and CDR2 is SASEGT.